These 18 T cell receptor beta chains were all obtained from the same sample, sequenced in a study of T cells in women clearing cervical HPV infection. TCRdb's copy holds only in-frame clones and misses some; the assay was immunoSEQ multiplex PCR. This table lists some 46,000 clones. The sequenced sample consisted of blood buffy coat. The receptors were gathered from a woman between 18 and 69 years old with a cervical HPV16 infection that either progressed to CIN3+ or cleared (not recorded which).

As to this clone: The CDR3 goes on 3 residues after the read ends, and that part is filled in from the germline J gene. The chain combines TRBV20-1 with TRBJ2-7; 8 bases match TRBD1. CDR3 length equals 15 residues. The germline CDR1 and CDR2 sequences are DFQATT and SNEGSKA (reference sequence). With 7 bases clipped from V and 5 bases from J, the junction kept 16 bases outside the gene matches. CDR3 DNA (partial): TGCAGTGTCCGCGGCAGGGGGCTTGGTTTTGACGAG. Its translation is CSVRGRGLGFDE. In full, the CDR3 reads CSVRGRGLGFDEQYF.

With respect to this clone: The read stops 3 residues short of the end of the CDR3; the missing end is completed from the germline J gene. V is TRBV19 and J is TRBJ1-2, with TRBD1 matching over 8 bases. With V trimmed by 5 bases and J by 4 bases, 6 bases remained unmatched. From germline, CDR1 is LNHDA and CDR2 SQIVND (reference sequence). This CDR3 spans 14 amino acids. The part of the CDR3 DNA that was read is TGTGCCAGTAGTTACGGACAGGGAATCTATGGC. Its protein product is CASSYGQGIYG. The CDR3 as a whole reads CASSYGQGIYGYTF.

For this clone: The sequenced fragment ends 3 residues before the CDR3 boundary, so the rest is inferred from the germline J gene. This chain connects TRBV20-1 to TRBJ2-2; tentatively, D is TRBD1 (6 bases). Trimming shortened V by 3 bases and J by 4 bases, and 15 bases separated the two germline ends. Germline CDR1 reads DFQATT; CDR2 reads SNEGSKA (reference sequence). CDR3 length equals 15 residues. Partial CDR3 DNA: TGCAGTGCTAGTGACCCGGGACACTCCACCGGGGAG. This encodes CSASDPGHSTGE. The CDR3 in full is CSASDPGHSTGELFF.

Judged by frequency, this clone is medium-sized. The read ends 3 residues shy of where the CDR3 ends; the end is completed using the germline J gene. The J gene is TRBJ2-1, the V gene TRBV7-3, with TRBD2 matching over 8 bases. V trimming: 2 bases; J trimming: 5 bases; junction bases outside the gene matches: 8. The CDR3 consists of 16 residues. The germline V gene has CDR1 SGHTA and CDR2 FQGTGA. The CDR3 loop is CASSLAPGGTHNEQFF. The part of the CDR3 DNA that was read is TGTGCCAGCAGCTTAGCCCCGGGAGGGACACACAATGAG.

With respect to this clone: One end of the junction varies from germline; a read error may be responsible. The read ends 3 residues shy of where the CDR3 ends; the end is completed using the germline J gene. The chain combines TRBV4-2 with TRBJ1-1; no clear D. The CDR3 is 13 amino acids. CDR1 is LGHNA, CDR2 YNFKEQ, per germline. CDR3 DNA, as far as it was read: TGCGCCAGCAGCCAAGAGGCCAGCACTGAA. This codes for CASSQEASTE. The whole CDR3 is CASSQEASTEAFF.

Concerning this clone: The read gets to within 3 residues of the CDR3 end, and the germline J gene fills in the rest. The chain recombines TRBV9 with TRBJ2-1; TRBD2 matches 10 bases. Germline V lookup: CDR1 SGDLS, CDR2 YYNGEE. CDR3 length: 14 amino acids. The ends lost 4 bases at V and 8 bases at J; junction bases unmatched: 6. Partial CDR3 DNA: TGTGCCAGCAGCCGGAGCGGGAGGGAGGATGAG. Translating gives CASSRSGREDE. Given in full, the CDR3 is CASSRSGREDEQFF.

To note about this clone: The read is 3 residues too short to cover the CDR3 end, so that end is filled in from the germline J gene. The chain is built from TRBV19 and TRBJ2-2; 11 bases are a match to TRBD2. Germline-derived CDR1 and CDR2 are LNHDA and SQIVND (reference sequence). The CDR3 contains 14 residues. Losses at the gene ends were 4 bases for V and 7 bases for J; bases not matched to a gene: 2. The sequenced CDR3 bases are TGTGCCAGTAGTACGACTAGCGGGATCGGGGAG. Protein: CASSTTSGIGE. The whole CDR3 is CASSTTSGIGELFF.

As concerns this clone: Coverage ceases 3 residues before the CDR3 finishes, and the germline J gene fills in the end. The rearrangement uses TRBV5-1 and TRBJ2-1, with TRBD1 matching over 7 bases. The V gene's germline CDR1 is SGHRS and CDR2 YFSETQ. The ends lost 3 bases at V and 4 bases at J; junction bases unmatched: 13. The CDR3 loop spans 17 amino acids. The chain's CDR3 is CASSSQPVGTDYNEQFF. Incomplete CDR3 DNA: TGCGCCAGCAGCTCTCAACCGGTGGGGACAGATTACAATGAG.

A remark on this clone: The read falls 3 residues short of the CDR3 end, and the missing part is taken from the germline J gene. This chain connects TRBV2 to TRBJ2-7; 7 positions match TRBD1. This CDR3 has 12 residues. Germline CDR1 SNHLY, CDR2 FYNNEI. The trim removed 4 bases at V and 4 bases at J, leaving 1 base unmatched. CDR3 bases read: TGTGCCAGCAGTGGACAGGGTTACGAG. This sequence encodes CASSGQGYE. The full CDR3 reads CASSGQGYEQYF.

On this clone itself: With the read ending 3 residues before the CDR3 end, the germline J gene is used to fill in that end. The V gene is TRBV19, the J gene TRBJ2-5; 8 bases are a match to TRBD2. With 5 bases clipped from V and 1 base from J, the junction kept 9 bases outside the gene matches. The CDR3 has 16 residues. CDR1 is LNHDA, CDR2 SQIVND, per germline (reference sequence). The CDR3 sequence is CASSDLSGGPQETQYF. CDR3 DNA (partial): TGTGCCAGTAGTGATCTCAGCGGGGGTCCCCAAGAGACC.

Worth noting for this clone: The read terminates 3 residues before the CDR3 end, so the remaining end is supplied by the germline J gene. This chain links TRBV18 with TRBJ2-4; a possible D gene is TRBD1 (5 bases). The CDR3 length is 13 residues. Germline values: CDR1 KGHSH, CDR2 LQKENI. The CDR3 DNA, read in part, is TGTGCCAGCTCACCGGACAAGAACTATGGT. It yields the protein CASSPDKNYG. The full CDR3 protein is CASSPDKNYGQYF.

On this clone itself: The read gets to within 3 residues of the CDR3 end, and the germline J gene fills in the rest. The chain employs TRBV6-2 or TRBV6-3 and TRBJ2-3; 14 bases agree with TRBD2. The CDR3 contains 14 residues. Germline V lookup: CDR1 MNHEY, CDR2 SVGEGT. CDR3 in amino acids: CASSPGLAGETQYF. CDR3 DNA (partial): TGTGCCAGCAGTCCGGGACTAGCGGGAGAGACG.

On this clone: The read comes to an end 3 residues before the CDR3 does, leaving the germline J gene to fill in the end. The V call is TRBV7-8, the J call TRBJ2-7; TRBD1 agrees at 12 bases. V shed 5 bases, J shed 5 bases, and the junction held 7 bases outside the gene matches. The CDR3 consists of 15 residues. The germline CDR1 and CDR2 sequences are SGHVS and FQNEAQ. The sequenced CDR3 bases are TGTGCCAGCAGCACGGGACAGGGGGCGGGGAACGAG. Translated, it gives CASSTGQGAGNE. From start to end, the CDR3 is CASSTGQGAGNEQYF.

Concerning this clone itself: From the germline J gene comes the end of the CDR3, since the read stops 3 residues before it. The chain links TRBV7-2 to TRBJ1-1; D is possibly TRBD1 (6 bases). The CDR3 totals 13 residues. In germline, CDR1 is SGHTA, CDR2 FQGNSA. The CDR3 sequence: CASSLSRGRGAFF. CDR3 DNA, as far as it was read: TGTGCCAGCAGCTTATCAAGAGGAAGGGGG. The variable domain in full, with the rest retrieved from reference TRBV7-2 and TRBJ1-1, is GAGVSQSPSNKVTEKGKDVELRCDPISGHTALYWYRQSLGQGLEFLIYFQGNSAPDKSGLPSDRFSAERTGGSVSTLTIQRTQQEDSAVYLCASSLSRGRGAFFGQGTRLTVV.

Regarding this clone: The read ends 3 residues early relative to the CDR3; the germline J gene fills the gap. The chain uses TRBV11-2 and TRBJ2-7, with 12 bases matching TRBD2. The CDR3 runs to 15 residues. The junction had 7 bases not matched to a gene; V was cut back by 5 bases and J by 5 bases. CDR1 and CDR2 (germline): SGHAT, FQNNGV. The part of the CDR3 DNA that was read is TGTGCCAGCAGCGTGACTAGCGGGAGTTTCGACGAG. Protein product: CASSVTSGSFDE. The entire CDR3 protein is CASSVTSGSFDEQYF.

On this clone itself: The read gets to within 3 residues of the CDR3 end, and the germline J gene fills in the rest. This sequence joins TRBV19 and TRBJ1-5, with D perhaps matching TRBD1 (5 bases). The germline CDR1 and CDR2 sequences are LNHDA and SQIVND (reference sequence). This CDR3 region has 15 residues. Trimming shortened V by 7 bases and J by 6 bases, and 19 bases separated the two germline ends. The sequenced CDR3 bases are TGTGCCAGTACCCTTGGGGCAGCAATTGGTCAGCCC. Translating it yields CASTLGAAIGQP. The full-length CDR3 reads as CASTLGAAIGQPQHF.

The covered CDR3 bases are TGTGCCAGTAGTTTACGATCCGGGACTATCTACGAG. This gives the protein CASSLRSGTIYE. The complete CDR3 reads CASSLRSGTIYEQYF. V and J are TRBV19 and TRBJ2-7, with 7 bases fitting TRBD2. The sequenced fragment ends 3 residues before the CDR3 boundary, so the rest is inferred from the germline J gene. J was trimmed by 3 bases and V by 5 bases; bases with no gene match: 10. Germline CDR1 and CDR2: LNHDA and SQIVND (reference sequence). The CDR3 sequence is 15 residues long.

Concerning this clone: The CDR3 is cut off 3 residues early in the read; its end comes from the germline J gene. This chain links TRBV28 with TRBJ2-7, with 12 bases aligning to TRBD2. J was trimmed by 3 bases and V by 3 bases; bases with no gene match: 3. The CDR3 is made up of 15 amino acids. Per germline, CDR1 MDHEN and CDR2 SYDVKM. CDR3 DNA, as far as it was read: TGTGCCAGCAGTTTTACGGGACTAGCGGGCTACGAG. Its protein is CASSFTGLAGYE. The CDR3 as a whole reads CASSFTGLAGYEQYF.